This T cell receptor (beta chain) was found in a study of blood T cell repertoires in COVID-19 (dated by TCRdb to 2018 to 2021). Looking at the study overall: Samples from collaborators originated in the United States, Italy and Spain and spanned both the acute and convalescent phases of COVID-19. The prospective study material was composed of cDNA or gDNA derived from T cells, B-cell-depleted T cells, or PBMCs. Where available, HLA class I and class II types were obtained from metadata supplied by the sample provider rather than from assay-based typing. Samples came from the ongoing ImmuneRACE study (first 160 participants) plus 1,254 subjects from 6 global collaborators. Nearly every sample came with metadata listing a de-identified subject ID, COVID-19 status, age in years and sex. A freely available public database, intended as a resource for researchers studying the immune response to SARS-CoV-2, is where the repertoires were released. The dataset comprised deeply sampled blood TCRbeta repertoires from subjects exposed to, actively infected with, or recovered from COVID-19. Broader findings and caveats from the paper: The amount of clinical and demographic metadata varied by source and participant and was provided uncurated.

V is shortened by 2 bases, J by 2 bases, and the region joining them spans 13 bases. Measured from the cysteine to the phenylalanine, the CDR3 is 15 residues long. Only CDR3 DNA remains: 45 bases, in frame from the first base. Based on the germline V gene, the CDR1 and CDR2 sequences are MNHNS and SASEGT. In regard to this clone: It has no known antigen specificity. No base qualities exist here, and no much larger clone lies one base off it.

TCRbeta CDR3 regions were amplified from genomic DNA by means of the immunoSEQ Assay, a bias-controlled multiplex PCR. Regarding the original processing steps: Within the assay, amplification of reference gene primers was used to estimate how many nucleated cells each sample contained. To quantify the absolute abundance of each unique TCRbeta CDR3 rearrangement, sequence reads were collapsed and filtered. For each sample, productive Simpson clonality was calculated by taking the square root of Simpson's diversity index across productive rearrangements. The clones in this table, taken by TCRdb from immuneACCESS, are in-frame only. Not every clone is retained; where verified, under half of the shortfall comes from an unresolved V gene, and the cause of the rest is unknown. V and J calls and clone size are copied from that table; D and trimming were computed from the DNA. The sample includes more than 50,000 clones, with approximately 91% observed a single time. The ten largest clones capture 1.6% of the sample.

Each collaborating institution followed its own protocols to collect whole blood in K2EDTA tubes. For TCRbeta analysis, collaborators shipped samples in one of three forms: frozen whole blood, isolated PBMCs, or DNA extracted from either of those sample types. This TCR was sampled from a human donor in a cohort sampled during active COVID-19. The chain was built from TRBV6-1 and TRBJ2-7, with TRBD1 as a weak D call on 6 bases. Sequencing input: peripheral blood. In nucleotides, the sequence is TGTGCCAGCAGTGAATCGGGCAGGGGCGCCTACGAGCAGTACTTC. Its protein is CASSESGRGAYEQYF.